These 25 T cell receptor beta chains were all obtained from the same sample, sequenced in a study of CD8 T cells in Susac syndrome. Reverse transcription used roughly 0.45 to 1 ug RNA and random hexamers. TCRdb called the immunoSEQ multiplex PCR reads again in MiXCR, with one record for every CDR3 protein. The sample shows a few hundred thousand distinct CDR3 sequences, around 93% of them seen only once. Sequencing was done on a sample of CD4+ T cells from PBMCs. The receptors originated from a human donor with Susac syndrome.

This chain connects TRBV6-1 to TRBJ2-1; weak D call: TRBD2 (5 bases). Germline lookup yields CDR1 MNHNS and CDR2 SASEGT. The CDR3 has 15 residues. Between the trimmed V and J ends, which lost 7 bases and 1 base, there was a span of 14 bases. CDR3 region: CASTTQRRSYNEQFF. As DNA, the CDR3 is TGTGCCAGCACAACGCAGCGGAGGTCCTACAATGAGCAGTTCTTC.

The chain recombines TRBV18 with TRBJ2-6; no clear D gene. The CDR3 runs to 15 residues. Looked up from germline, CDR1 is KGHSH and CDR2 is LQKENI. V dropped 3 bases and J dropped 4 bases, with 10 bases sitting between them. This CDR3 is CASSPQRLGANVLTF. The CDR3 DNA reads TGTGCCAGCTCACCGCAAAGGCTCGGGGCCAACGTCCTGACTTTC.

A few counts support this clonotype. The chain is built from TRBV7-9 and TRBJ2-6, with D unresolved. V lost 0 bases, J lost 0 bases, and 6 bases lay in between. Germline CDR1 SEHNR, CDR2 FQNEAQ (reference sequence). This CDR3 is 16 amino acids long. The CDR3 DNA reads as TGTGCCAGCAGCTTAGCTGGAAGCTCTGGGGCCAACGTCCTGACTTTC. Its translation: CASSLAGSSGANVLTF.

The chain recombines TRBV20-1 with TRBJ2-7; D not certain. Looked up from germline, CDR1 is DFQATT and CDR2 is SNEGSKA (reference sequence). This CDR3 is built from 13 residues. The V end lost 6 bases, the J end lost 1 base, and 13 bases lay between the germline ends. The CDR3 here is CSALAAASYEQYF. The DNA for the CDR3 is TGCAGTGCCTTGGCGGCGGCTTCCTACGAGCAGTACTTC.

A word on this clonotype: A read error may account for a junction end that differs from germline. CDR3 sequence reads: CAISQSGGVGETQYF. CDR3 DNA sequence: TGTGCCATCAGTCAGTCGGGCGGGGTAGGGGAGACCCAGTACTTC. The chain uses TRBV10-3 and TRBJ2-5, with D possibly being TRBD2 (6 bases). This CDR3 contains 15 residues. Germline assignment: CDR1 ENHRY and CDR2 SYGVKD.

The chain has TRBV7-3 and TRBJ2-5; D is ambiguous. Between the trimmed V and J ends, which lost 4 bases and 0 bases, there was a span of 12 bases. The length of the CDR3 is 15 residues. Germline CDR1 SGHTA, CDR2 FQGTGA. The CDR3 nucleotides read TGTGCCAGCAGCTCGGACCCAGCGTACCAAGAGACCCAGTACTTC. Translation gives CASSSDPAYQETQYF.

The chain links TRBV12-3 or TRBV12-4 to TRBJ1-1; D remains ambiguous. CDR3 size: 16 residues. V was pared by 3 bases and J by 6 bases, with 20 bases between. CDR3 nucleotides: TGTGCCAGCAGTTTGGGATCGGGCCGGAGGCATCCTGAAGCTTTCTTT. This sequence encodes CASSLGSGRRHPEAFF.

The chain carries TRBV20-1 and TRBJ2-7; D could derive from TRBD1 or TRBD2 (5 bases each). CDR1 is DFQATT and CDR2 is SNEGSKA in the germline V gene (reference sequence). V was cut by 2 bases and J by 4 bases, with 24 bases left in between. This CDR3 is 17 amino acids long. The DNA for the CDR3 is TGCAGTGCTAGATCCACGGCGAGGGGATATGCGTCATACGAGCAGTACTTC. Protein: CSARSTARGYASYEQYF.

The gene calls are TRBV7-2 and TRBJ1-6; 7 bases map to TRBD1. The J segment lost 13 bases and the V segment lost 6 bases, leaving 6 bases of the junction unmatched. Germline values: CDR1 SGHTA, CDR2 FQGNSA. The CDR3 runs 12 residues. CDR3 bases: TGTGCCAGCAGAACAGGGGTTGTTCCCCTCCACTTT. Amino acid sequence: CASRTGVVPLHF.

This chain connects TRBV11-2 to TRBJ1-1, with D unresolved. The CDR3 runs to 15 residues. In germline, CDR1 is SGHAT, CDR2 FQNNGV. Trimming pared 5 bases from V and 0 bases from J, leaving 13 bases between. CDR3 sequence (DNA): TGTGCCAGCAGCCTTAGGGAGGTAGTGAACACTGAAGCTTTCTTT. This gives the protein CASSLREVVNTEAFF. The full variable domain, in which reference TRBV11-2 and TRBJ1-1 provide the parts outside the CDR3, is EAGVAQSPRYKIIEKRQSVAFWCNPISGHATLYWYQQILGQGPKLLIQFQNNGVVDDSQLPKDRFSAERLKGVDSTLKIQPAKLEDSAVYLCASSLREVVNTEAFFGQGTRLTVV.

This sequence joins TRBV25-1 and TRBJ1-4, with D hard to call. Between the trimmed V and J ends, which lost 1 base and 0 bases, there was a span of 15 bases. The CDR3 spans 18 residues. Germline CDR1 is MGHDK and CDR2 is SYGVNS. CDR3 loop: CASSEFGGRNPTNEKLFF. As DNA, the CDR3 is TGTGCCAGCAGTGAATTCGGCGGACGGAACCCAACTAATGAAAAACTGTTTTTT.

The chain couples TRBV19 to TRBJ2-3, with D hard to call. V was shortened by 8 bases and J by 4 bases, with 13 bases between the two germline ends. The CDR3 spans 13 residues. Looked up from germline, CDR1 is LNHDA and CDR2 is SQIVND (reference sequence). CDR3 protein: CASADGGADTQYF. CDR3 sequence (DNA): TGTGCCAGTGCGGACGGCGGCGCAGATACGCAGTATTTT.

V usage is TRBV20-1 and J usage is TRBJ1-4; no firm D call. This CDR3 region has 14 residues. Trimming left V 1 base short and J 1 base short, with 7 bases between. The germline V gene has CDR1 DFQATT and CDR2 SNEGSKA (reference sequence). This CDR3 reads CSARVPETNEKLFF. As DNA, the CDR3 is TGCAGTGCTAGAGTCCCCGAAACTAATGAAAAACTGTTTTTT.

V gene TRBV5-1 combines with J gene TRBJ1-1; D call uncertain. V lost 0 bases and J 3 bases, leaving 15 bases between the germline ends. This CDR3 region has 16 residues. Germline V gene sequence: CDR1 SGHRS, CDR2 YFSETQ. The CDR3 loop reads CASSLGDRSSYTEAFF. The CDR3 coding sequence is TGCGCCAGCAGCTTGGGTGATCGAAGTAGTTACACTGAAGCTTTCTTT.

The CDR3 spells CASSLDGGVGLGEKLFF. The DNA for the CDR3 is TGTGCCAGCAGCTTAGATGGCGGGGTCGGGTTAGGAGAAAAACTGTTTTTT. V and J are TRBV11-2 and TRBJ1-4, with D hard to call. The CDR3 length is 17 residues. Germline values: CDR1 SGHAT, CDR2 FQNNGV. V shed 0 bases and J shed 8 bases, with 19 bases lying between them.

This sequence joins TRBV7-3 and TRBJ2-1; TRBD2 is a possible D gene (5 bases). CDR3 size: 16 residues. Deletions cut 3 bases from V and 0 bases from J, with 12 bases between. In germline, CDR1 is SGHTA, CDR2 FQGTGA. In nucleotides, the CDR3 is TGTGCCAGCAGCTTGGGCTCCGCGGGCTCCTACAATGAGCAGTTCTTC. Amino acid sequence: CASSLGSAGSYNEQFF.

V usage is TRBV6-1 and J usage is TRBJ1-1; D is uncertain. V was trimmed by 6 bases and J by 3 bases, leaving 11 bases between them. The germline V gene has CDR1 MNHNS and CDR2 SASEGT. The CDR3 totals 13 residues. This chain's CDR3 is CASRLGFDTEAFF. In nucleotides, the CDR3 is TGTGCCAGCAGACTAGGGTTTGACACTGAAGCTTTCTTT.

The chain links TRBV6-2 or TRBV6-3 to TRBJ1-6, with D maybe TRBD1 (5 bases). CDR1 is MNHEY, CDR2 SVGEGT, per germline. The CDR3 length is 16 residues. Deletions cut 6 bases from V and 19 bases from J, with 31 bases between. The CDR3 here is CASSTVMQGLMRRYHF. CDR3 DNA: TGTGCCAGCAGCACCGTGATGCAGGGCCTTATGAGGAGGTATCACTTT.

This chain uses TRBV6-1 with TRBJ2-1; D is ambiguous. The CDR3 extends over 15 amino acids. From germline, CDR1 is MNHNS and CDR2 SASEGT. V was cut by 7 bases and J by 6 bases, with 19 bases left in between. CDR3 DNA: TGTGCCAGCACCCGAGACACCTATGCCTCCAATGAGCAGTTCTTC. Its translation: CASTRDTYASNEQFF.

This rearrangement joins TRBV5-8 to TRBJ1-5; perhaps TRBD1 as D (6 bases). The CDR3 covers 13 residues. V was cut by 4 bases and J by 6 bases, with 11 bases left in between. Germline V gene data show CDR1 as SGHTS and CDR2 as YDEGEE. The CDR3 protein is CASSLTGIQPQHF. The CDR3 region has the DNA TGTGCCAGCAGCCTAACAGGGATTCAGCCCCAGCATTTT.

The V call is TRBV20-1, the J call TRBJ2-5; the D is unclear. CDR1 and CDR2 from the germline V gene are DFQATT and SNEGSKA (reference sequence). The CDR3 extends over 13 amino acids. V was clipped by 5 bases and J by 5 bases, with 15 bases between them. The CDR3 DNA reads TGCAGTGCTCTCGGACCGTCTGCGGAGACCCAGTACTTC. It codes for CSALGPSAETQYF.

V gene TRBV24-1 combines with J gene TRBJ2-2; D is perhaps TRBD1 or TRBD2 (6 bases each). This CDR3 contains 17 residues. CDR1 is KGHDR, CDR2 SFDVKD, per germline. Trimming cost V 4 bases and J 8 bases, with 22 bases left between them. This chain's CDR3 is CATSDPERQEGFGELFF. In DNA form, the CDR3 reads TGTGCCACCAGTGACCCTGAGCGACAGGAGGGTTTTGGGGAGCTGTTTTTT.

The J gene is TRBJ2-7, the V gene TRBV6-6, with 8 positions matching TRBD1. Germline lookup yields CDR1 MNHNY and CDR2 SVGAGI (reference sequence). Unmatched junction bases numbered 12, after V lost 9 bases and J lost 5 bases. The CDR3 sequence is 14 residues long. CDR3 bases: TGTGCCAGTCTCCTCAGCCCGGACAGGGACGAGCAGTACTTC. This encodes CASLLSPDRDEQYF.

In this sample, this clonotype turned up once. The rearrangement uses TRBV2 and TRBJ1-6; unclear D gene. The CDR3 runs to 17 residues. The V gene lost 5 bases and the J gene lost 9 bases, with 23 bases spanning the gap. Germline CDR1 SNHLY, CDR2 FYNNEI. The CDR3 region is CASSPNPQNIASSPLHF. The CDR3 DNA is TGTGCCAGCAGTCCCAACCCTCAGAACATCGCATCTTCACCCCTCCACTTT.

CDR3 coding DNA: TGTGCCATCAGTGGAACAGGGACAGTGGAAGAGACCCAGTACTTC. This codes for CAISGTGTVEETQYF. This sequence joins TRBV10-3 and TRBJ2-5; 7 nucleotides line up with TRBD1. The CDR3 covers 15 residues. V was pared by 4 bases and J by 3 bases, with 8 bases of the junction left unmatched. Germline assignment: CDR1 ENHRY and CDR2 SYGVKD.